These T cell receptor beta chains were read from a single sample in a study of OX40 agonist ivuxolimab in advanced cancers. TCRdb keeps only in-frame clones here, not all; method: immunoSEQ multiplex PCR. Here the sample spans roughly 60,000 clones, about 90% being singletons. The material sequenced was CD4+ or CD8+ T cells sorted from blood, taken in a trial of the OX40 agonist ivuxolimab. The receptors derive from an adult with an advanced solid tumor such as melanoma, head and neck, liver or kidney cancer. CDR3s include the opening cysteine and the closing phenylalanine or tryptophan. The D gene is left open where the match is weak. The listing skips clone size in some rows; elsewhere it reads once, few, many or a size class.

D	V	size	length	J	CDR3	DNA
.	TRBV6-5	.	13	TRBJ1-4	CASRRDLNEKLFF	TGTGCCAGCAGACGGGACCTTAATGAAAAACTGTTTTTT
TRBD1	TRBV5-1	.	18	TRBJ1-1	CASSFTRPDRGLFSEAFF	TGCGCCAGCAGCTTTACTCGGCCTGACAGGGGGCTTTTTTCTGAAGCTTTCTTT
.	TRBV7-2	.	15	TRBJ2-6	CASSSLGSGANVLTF	TGTGCCAGCAGCTCTTTGGGTTCTGGGGCCAACGTCCTGACTTTC
.	TRBV5-6	.	16	TRBJ1-4	CASSLPGAGENEKLFF	TGTGCCAGCAGCTTACCGGGGGCTGGGGAAAATGAAAAACTGTTTTTT
TRBD1	TRBV6-5	.	14	TRBJ2-5	CASRSGTGGRAQYF	TGTGCCAGCAGGTCCGGGACAGGGGGCAGGGCCCAGTACTTC
TRBD1	TRBV5-1	few	15	TRBJ1-4	CASSLRGGTNEKLFF	TGCGCCAGCAGCTTGAGAGGGGGCACTAATGAAAAACTGTTTTTT
TRBD2	TRBV7-3	.	20	TRBJ2-2	CASSLRFGVAGGRDTGELFF	TGTGCCAGCAGCTTAAGATTTGGTGTCGCGGGAGGGCGCGACACCGGGGAGCTGTTTTTT
.	TRBV19	.	15	TRBJ1-5	CASRGRGSNNQPQHF	TGTGCCAGTAGGGGGCGGGGAAGCAACAATCAGCCCCAGCATTTT
TRBD1	TRBV5-8	.	14	TRBJ2-7	CASSRGQGVYEQYF	TGTGCCAGCAGCCGGGGACAGGGGGTCTACGAGCAGTACTTC
.	TRBV30	.	13	TRBJ2-5	CASAARGGETQYF	TGTGCCTCCGCGGCCAGGGGAGGGGAGACCCAGTACTTC
TRBD1	TRBV4-1	.	16	TRBJ2-3	CASRNSGTGMTDTQYF	TGCGCCAGCAGAAACTCCGGGACAGGGATGACAGATACGCAGTATTTT
.	TRBV5-6	.	14	TRBJ1-5	CASSLKPSNQPQHF	TGTGCCAGCAGCTTGAAGCCTAGCAATCAGCCCCAGCATTTT
.	TRBV15	.	16	TRBJ2-5	CATSRLWGEYQETQYF	TGTGCCACCAGCAGGCTCTGGGGGGAGTACCAAGAGACCCAGTACTTC
.	TRBV14	.	12	TRBJ1-2	CASSQTGYGYTF	TGTGCCAGCAGCCAAACAGGGTATGGCTACACCTTC
TRBD1	TRBV5-1	.	14	TRBJ2-3	CASSPGPGGDTQYF	TGCGCCAGCAGCCCGGGCCCAGGGGGAGATACGCAGTATTTT
.	TRBV7-9	.	15	TRBJ2-5	CASSLEGGSWETQYF	TGTGCCAGCAGCTTAGAGGGTGGGTCGTGGGAGACCCAGTACTTC
TRBD2	TRBV11-2	.	15	TRBJ2-1	CASSLGTSGTYEQFF	TGTGCCAGCAGCTTAGGGACTAGCGGGACCTATGAGCAGTTCTTC
.	TRBV11-3	.	12	TRBJ2-3	CASSSAISTQYF	TGTGCCAGCAGCTCTGCTATAAGTACGCAGTATTTT
.	TRBV5-1	.	13	TRBJ2-5	CASRAGNQETQYF	TGCGCCAGCAGAGCAGGAAACCAAGAGACCCAGTACTTC
.	TRBV7-2	.	19	TRBJ2-1	CASSSPGYSGTLSYNEQFF	TGTGCCAGCAGCTCCCCGGGGTATAGCGGAACTCTCTCCTACAATGAGCAGTTCTTC
TRBD2	TRBV4-1	.	18	TRBJ2-3	CASSQVIKASGSSDTQYF	TGCGCCAGCAGCCAAGTAATTAAGGCTAGCGGGAGTTCGGATACGCAGTATTTT
.	TRBV2	.	13	TRBJ1-1	CASAQTENTEAFF	TGTGCCAGCGCACAAACAGAGAACACTGAAGCTTTCTTT
.	TRBV10-2	.	14	TRBJ2-7	CASTFYSLKNEQYF	TGCGCCAGCACATTTTACAGCCTGAAGAACGAGCAGTACTTC
.	TRBV7-2	.	13	TRBJ2-1	CASSLNRANEQFF	TGTGCCAGCAGCTTAAACAGGGCGAATGAGCAGTTCTTC
.	TRBV28	.	15	TRBJ2-5	CASSPGGSREETQYF	TGTGCCAGCAGTCCTGGGGGCAGCCGAGAAGAGACCCAGTACTTC
.	TRBV11-3	.	17	TRBJ2-6	CASSPGGGAGGANVLTF	TGTGCCAGCAGCCCAGGAGGGGGCGCAGGTGGGGCCAACGTCCTGACTTTC
.	TRBV12-2	.	13	TRBJ2-1	CASRAPDWNEQFF	TGTGCAAGTCGCGCGCCCGACTGGAATGAGCAGTTCTTC
TRBD1	TRBV5-1	.	15	TRBJ1-5	CASSLGQGVNQPQHF	TGCGCCAGCAGCTTGGGGCAGGGGGTTAATCAGCCCCAGCATTTT
TRBD1	TRBV5-1	once	14	TRBJ2-5	CASSLGQGQETQYF	TGCGCCAGCAGCCTGGGACAGGGCCAAGAGACCCAGTACTTC
.	TRBV5-1	.	16	TRBJ2-3	CASTLQLAASTDTQYF	TGCGCCAGCACGTTACAATTAGCAGCTAGCACAGATACGCAGTATTTT
TRBD1	TRBV6-5	.	15	TRBJ2-7	CASRLGQVSSYEQYF	TGTGCCAGCAGACTGGGACAGGTGAGCTCCTACGAGCAGTACTTC
TRBD1	TRBV30	.	15	TRBJ1-4	CAWSAGGIPNEKLFF	TGTGCCTGGAGTGCAGGGGGGATCCCTAATGAAAAACTGTTTTTT
.	TRBV9	few	14	TRBJ2-5	CASSPRGVQETQYF	TGTGCCAGCAGCCCCCGGGGCGTCCAAGAGACCCAGTACTTC
.	TRBV5-1	.	22	TRBJ2-3	CASTRGQGDLSGRPRGTDTQYF	TGCGCCAGCACCAGAGGACAGGGGGACCTTAGCGGGAGGCCCCGTGGCACAGATACGCAGTATTTT
.	TRBV5-1	.	17	TRBJ1-3	CASSLDPGTASGNTIYF	TGCGCCAGCAGCTTGGATCCCGGGACGGCCTCTGGAAACACCATATATTTT
.	TRBV28	.	14	TRBJ2-5	CASSLRGNQETQYF	TGTGCCAGCAGTTTAAGGGGGAACCAAGAGACCCAGTACTTC
TRBD1	TRBV6-6	.	15	TRBJ1-5	CASSWTGGSNQPQHF	TGTGCCAGCAGCTGGACAGGGGGCAGCAATCAGCCCCAGCATTTT
TRBD1	TRBV18	.	15	TRBJ2-7	CASADFTGAVNEQYF	TGTGCCAGCGCGGATTTCACAGGGGCCGTCAACGAGCAGTACTTC
.	TRBV7-2	few	15	TRBJ2-2	CASSRRQGGSGELFF	TGTGCCAGCAGCCGTAGGCAGGGTGGGTCCGGGGAGCTGTTTTTT
TRBD1	TRBV7-2	.	15	TRBJ1-5	CASSSKQGWNQPQHF	TGTGCCAGCAGCTCAAAACAGGGGTGGAATCAGCCCCAGCATTTT
TRBD2	TRBV6-5	.	15	TRBJ2-1	CASSYSSGRANEQFF	TGTGCCAGCAGTTACTCTAGCGGGAGGGCCAATGAGCAGTTCTTC